The present T cell receptor beta chain was sequenced within a study of T-cell reconstitution after alpha-beta-depleted transplantation in children listed by TCRdb under 2016. Background on the whole study: Using TCR repertoire profiling, the study quantitatively followed how T-cell immune reconstitution unfolded in children after TCRalphabeta/CD19-depleted allogeneic hematopoietic cell transplantation.

Regarding this clonotype: The antigen this receptor binds is unknown. Base qualities were left out, and no much larger clone turns up one base away.

Overall results and qualifications from the work: Over the following months the frequencies of hyperexpanded clones went down, and after one year T-cell counts and TCRbeta diversity were mostly credited to newly produced T cells. In some patients, high TCRbeta diversity at day 60 was attributed to recipient T cells and intrathymic progenitors that had survived conditioning. The apparently early alphabetaT-cell count recovery about two months after transplant was reportedly dependent on only several hundred rapidly expanded clones derived from non-depleted graft cells.

Library preparation employed PCR. The instrument given in TCRdb is Illumina HiSeq 2500. To normalize quantification of the TCRbeta repertoire, the TCR libraries were built with molecular barcoding that relied on unique molecular identifiers. TCRdb reworked the public reads: Q25 trimming with fastp, MiXCR clone assembly, productive beta chains retained. Entries that share a CDR3 protein sequence are merged under the most common genes and DNA. This sample lists 300,000 to 400,000 distinct CDR3 sequences; approximately 23% were detected once. The ten largest clones represent approximately 11% of the sample. The sample's treatment or condition label, in plain terms: allogeneic hematopoietic cell transplantation with graft depleted of TCRalphabeta T cells and CD19 B cells. TCRalphabeta/CD19-depleted allogeneic hematopoietic cell grafts were given to the transplant recipients, all of whom were children.

Looking up the germline V gene (reference sequence) yields CDR1 MNHEY and CDR2 SMNVEV. The cysteine opens and the phenylalanine closes a CDR3 of 16 amino acids. Only CDR3 DNA is held: 48 bases, read in frame from base 1. V lost 2 bases and J lost 1 base; the stretch between them is 11 bases long. The sequencing here drew on PBMCs, mostly from graft donor cells, taken 180 days after TCRalphabeta/CD19-depleted stem cell transplant. The rearranged segments are TRBV27 and TRBJ2-2, with TRBD1 tentatively as D gene (6 bases match). This receptor was identified in a male patient under 18 who had a stem cell transplant for acute lymphoblastic leukemia, so the T cells may come from the graft donor. In nucleotide form, the sequence is TGTGCCAGCAGTTTAAGGAAACAGGGGAACACCGGGGAGCTGTTTTTT. This sequence encodes CASSLRKQGNTGELFF.